This T cell receptor beta chain derives from a study of spatial heterogeneity in lung cancer. Study overall: Across the raw uncorrected reads, a unique TCR and UMI combination was observed, on average, more than ten times.

There are many counts of this clonotype. Noted time point: sample taken at primary tumor resection. 55 to 80 TRACERx patients with early, untreated non-small cell lung cancer donated samples. MiXCR, run by TCRdb on the 5' RACE reads, gives a single entry per CDR3 protein. The table records about 36,000 distinct CDR3 sequences, roughly 6.5% of them present only once. The sample here was PBMCs, taken at surgery. This receptor was obtained from a female donor with early-stage non-small cell lung cancer.

CDR3 bases: TGTGCCAGCAGCCCCGGGGGGCCCTCCTACGAGCAGTACTTC. The encoded protein is CASSPGGPSYEQYF. The chain has TRBV9 and TRBJ2-7, with a weak D call TRBD2 (7 bases). Per germline, CDR1 SGDLS and CDR2 YYNGEE. V lost 4 bases and J lost 0, with 11 bases in between. The CDR3 length is 14 residues.